Included here is one TCR beta chain sequence, with context. Antigen unknown. The data originate from a study of a mutant IDH1 vaccine in newly diagnosed glioma. Across the whole study: Antecedent treatment encompassed radiotherapy, temozolomide, or their combination; the majority received both. The study's findings and limits: Pseudoprogression appears to have had no connection to changes in top peripheral T cell clonotypes.

Regarding time point: baseline, week 1 (first vaccination visit). The treatment here: pre-vaccination baseline after standard-of-care therapy. TCRdb keeps only in-frame clones here, not all; method: immunoSEQ multiplex PCR. The sample lists 95,000 to 100,000 clones, about 90% occurring once. The CDR3 spans 15 residues. Germline V CDR1 and CDR2: SGHDT, YYEEEE. The germline V and J ends were trimmed by 5 bases and 3 bases, with 18 bases remaining between them. The TCR was taken from a woman between 50 and 59 years old with glioma. The sequenced sample was PBMCs, obtained from a glioma patient treated with radiotherapy, temozolomide or both. This chain connects TRBV5-6 to TRBJ2-7, with D perhaps given as TRBD1 or TRBD2 (5 bases each). DNA for the CDR3: TGTGCCAGCAGTCCTACTCTGGGACGGATCTACGAGCAGTACTTC. Translated: CASSPTLGRIYEQYF.